What follows describes a single TCR beta chain. Its target is unknown. The germline gives CDR1 SGHTA, CDR2 FQGNSA. The CDR3 length is 16 residues. This entry is derived from a study of monozygotic twins with inflammatory bowel disease. Study-level results: TCRbeta inverse Simpson diversity was decreased in IBD patients versus healthy co-twins. People with IBD had fewer clonotypes in common with others than healthy twins did, especially with disease activity.

Researchers generated cDNA in eight separate reactions per sample. Template switching appended UMIs that held a 6-nucleotide sample barcode. TCRdb re-called the 5' RACE reads; every CDR3 protein appears as one record, without DNA. The specimen's table records some 150,000 distinct CDR3 sequences. What was sequenced was blood. This clonotype was sampled from a human donor with ulcerative colitis or Crohn's disease, or a healthy co-twin of an affected twin (not recorded which). The rearrangement links TRBV7-2 to TRBJ2-7; the TCRdb D gene call, TRBD2, has no DNA to confirm it. The CDR3 sequence is CASRQTSGGSTYEQYF.